This T cell receptor beta chain originates from a study of technical replicates of blood from four donors (dated by TCRdb to 2016 to 2017). Libraries were constructed by the immunoSEQ multiplex PCR assay. TCRdb obtained this table from immuneACCESS and retained in-frame rearrangements with V and J assigned. These tables miss some clones; where compared with another copy, unresolved V genes account for less than half of the shortfall, and the remainder is unexplained. The sample table contains more than 65,000 clones; only one count was recorded for 96% of them. Just over 0.3% of the sample comes from the top ten. Concerning this clone: The specificity of this receptor is unknown. No clone much larger than this one lies a single base away; base qualities are absent.

The sequencing sample was made of T cells isolated from PBMCs. The receptor's source is a human donor in good health.

The nucleotide sequence is TGCGCCAGCAGCTTGTCAAAGGAGGCCTCCTATGGCTACACCTTC. Its protein reads: CASSLSKEASYGYTF. The receptor chain draws on TRBV5-1 and TRBJ1-2; no confident D gene assignment can be made. The germline V gene sets CDR1 to SGHRS and CDR2 to YFSETQ. Inclusive of the bounding cysteine and phenylalanine, the CDR3 is 15 residues long. Just CDR3 DNA is preserved here, 45 bases in frame from base 1. V is shortened by 1 base, J by 4 bases, and the region joining them spans 14 bases.